One and the same sample provided the 18 T cell receptor beta chains below, sequenced in a study of blood T cell repertoires in COVID-19. Produced via immunoSEQ multiplex PCR; TCRdb's table is partial and in-frame only. This table has 130,000 or so clones, about 80% appearing once. Sequencing was performed on peripheral blood. Receptor source: a woman in her fifties or sixties with acute or convalescent COVID-19.

The chain combines TRBV28 with TRBJ2-3, with 10 positions matching TRBD1. From germline, CDR1 is MDHEN and CDR2 SYDVKM. V shed 7 bases and J 4 bases; nucleotides not matched to a gene: 11. The CDR3 length is 16 residues. Here the CDR3 DNA reads TGTGCCAGCACTAGCCCGGGACAGGGGTTTGCAGATACGCAGTATTTT. It codes for CASTSPGQGFADTQYF.

The chain is built from TRBV7-8 and TRBJ1-1; 7 nucleotides agree with TRBD1. Trimming cost V 6 bases and J 2 bases; bases outside gene matches: 9. CDR3 size: 15 residues. Germline V gives CDR1 SGHVS, CDR2 FQNEAQ. CDR3 protein: CASRNTGQSNTEAFF. Here the CDR3 DNA reads TGTGCCAGCAGAAATACGGGACAGTCAAACACTGAAGCTTTCTTT. Filled out from reference TRBV7-8 and TRBJ1-1, the complete variable domain reads GAGVSQSPRYKVAKRGQDVALRCDPISGHVSLFWYQQALGQGPEFLTYFQNEAQLDKSGLPSDRFFAERPEGSVSTLKIQRTQQEDSAVYLCASRNTGQSNTEAFFGQGTRLTVV.

The chain couples TRBV5-6 to TRBJ1-2, with a weak D call TRBD1 (6 bases). Germline CDR1 reads SGHDT; CDR2 reads YYEEEE. The CDR3 totals 15 residues. Trimming left V 1 base short and J 1 base short, with 11 bases between. The CDR3 DNA reads TGTGCCAGCAGCTTGCCGGGCAGGGGTAACTATGGCTACACCTTC. This codes for CASSLPGRGNYGYTF.

This clone appeared once. The chain couples TRBV7-5 to TRBJ1-1; TRBD1, the D gene given by the table, was not confirmed from the DNA. TRBV7-5 is marked as a pseudogene. This CDR3 region has 13 residues. The CDR3 region is CVRSLGGGRGAFF. The CDR3 DNA reads TGTGTCAGAAGCTTAGGAGGGGGAAGAGGAGCTTTCTTT.

This chain connects TRBV13 to TRBJ1-2, with D unclear. CDR1 and CDR2 (germline): PRHDT, FYEKMQ (reference sequence). The ends were cut back, 0 bases at V and 8 bases at J, with 7 bases in the middle. The CDR3 contains 12 residues. Here the CDR3 DNA reads TGTGCCAGCAGCTTAGGGGTCCGGGGCTACACCTTC. This codes for CASSLGVRGYTF.

The V call is TRBV6-6, the J call TRBJ2-2, with D possibly TRBD1 on 6 matching bases. In germline, CDR1 is MNHNY, CDR2 SVGAGI (reference sequence). This CDR3 has 14 amino acids. V was trimmed by 5 bases and J by 3 bases, leaving 10 bases between them. CDR3 sequence reads: CASSTTGHTGELFF. The CDR3 coding sequence is TGTGCCAGCAGTACGACAGGCCACACCGGGGAGCTGTTTTTT.

The chain uses TRBV5-4 and TRBJ1-2; a possible D gene is TRBD1 (6 bases). The CDR3 has 12 amino acids. The V end lost 4 bases, the J end lost 6 bases, and 10 bases lay between the germline ends. CDR1 and CDR2 (germline): SGHNT, YYREEE (reference sequence). The DNA for the CDR3 is TGTGCCAGCAGCAACAGGGATCATGGCTACACCTTC. Translated: CASSNRDHGYTF.

The rearrangement uses TRBV5-1 and TRBJ1-2; no firm D call. Germline values: CDR1 SGHRS, CDR2 YFSETQ. This CDR3 comprises 15 residues. Trimming shortened V by 0 bases and J by 8 bases, and 17 bases separated the two germline ends. For the CDR3, the DNA is TGCGCCAGCAGCTTGGTTGTAGGGAGGGTGGGAGGCTACACCTTC. Residues: CASSLVVGRVGGYTF.

The chain uses TRBV3-1 (or the pseudogene TRBV3-2) and TRBJ1-5; D remains ambiguous. The CDR3 is 14 residues long. Germline V CDR1 and CDR2: LGHDT, YNNKEL (reference sequence). V was trimmed by 4 bases and J by 0 bases, leaving 7 bases between them. The CDR3 DNA is TGTGCCAGCAGCCCCTGGCCTAGCAATCAGCCCCAGCATTTT. Residues: CASSPWPSNQPQHF.

This clone turned up a few times. The chain couples TRBV10-1 to TRBJ2-7, with D perhaps TRBD2 (6 bases). CDR1 is WNHNN, CDR2 SYGVQD, per germline (reference sequence). This CDR3 region has 15 residues. V was pared by 4 bases and J by 0 bases, with 13 bases between. CDR3 in amino acids: CASSGFHGGSYEQYF. The CDR3 DNA reads as TGCGCCAGCAGTGGATTCCACGGGGGCTCCTACGAGCAGTACTTC.

The rearrangement joins TRBV20-1 to TRBJ1-5; D ambiguous. V was cut by 3 bases and J by 5 bases, with 11 bases left in between. The CDR3 sequence is 13 residues long. Germline V gene data show CDR1 as DFQATT and CDR2 as SNEGSKA (reference sequence). The CDR3: CSASPREDQPQHF. The DNA for the CDR3 is TGCAGTGCTAGTCCACGGGAGGATCAGCCCCAGCATTTT.

J is TRBJ2-3 and V is TRBV6-1, with 8 positions matching TRBD2. The CDR3 spans 16 residues. Unmatched junction bases numbered 7, after V lost 2 bases and J lost 3 bases. CDR1 is MNHNS and CDR2 is SASEGT in the germline V gene. As DNA, the CDR3 is TGTGCCAGCAGTGAATCTCCGGGGGGGTTTACAGATACGCAGTATTTT. Encoded protein: CASSESPGGFTDTQYF.

The V and J genes are TRBV5-6 and TRBJ1-1, with 9 bases aligning to TRBD1. Germline values: CDR1 SGHDT, CDR2 YYEEEE. Unmatched junction bases numbered 9, after V lost 5 bases and J lost 1 base. The CDR3 consists of 16 residues. This chain's CDR3 is CASRLDRGLWNTEAFF. The CDR3 DNA follows: TGTGCCAGCAGGCTGGACAGGGGTCTATGGAACACTGAAGCTTTCTTT.

The V gene is TRBV30, the J gene TRBJ1-6; D unresolved. Deletions cut 1 base from V and 10 bases from J, with 14 bases between. The CDR3 is 14 amino acids. Germline values: CDR1 GTSNPN, CDR2 SVGIG (reference sequence). DNA of the CDR3: TGTGCCTGGAGTGGTCAAACTCCTAGATCACCCCTCCACTTT. It encodes CAWSGQTPRSPLHF. The whole variable domain, filled in from reference TRBV30 and TRBJ1-6, reads SQTIHQWPATLVQPVGSPLSLECTVEGTSNPNLYWYRQAAGRGLQLLFYSVGIGQISSEVPQNLSASRPQDRQFILSSKKLLLSDSGFYLCAWSGQTPRSPLHFGNGTRLTVT.

The chain is built from TRBV14 and TRBJ1-2; D is perhaps TRBD1 (5 bases). Trimming stripped 3 bases from V and 14 bases from J, with 22 bases between. Per the germline V gene, CDR1 is SGHDN and CDR2 is FVKESK. This CDR3 comprises 14 residues. CDR3 bases: TGTGCCAGCAGCCAGACCCTAGACAGTGGCTTAGCTACCTTC. Protein: CASSQTLDSGLATF.

V usage is TRBV3-1 (or the pseudogene TRBV3-2) and J usage is TRBJ1-2; D gene ambiguous. This CDR3 is built from 15 residues. Germline values: CDR1 LGHDT, CDR2 YNNKEL (reference sequence). With 4 bases removed from V and 4 bases from J, the gap between germline ends came to 16 bases. The CDR3 DNA reads as TGTGCCAGCAGCCTAACAGTTAAAGGTAGCTATGGCTACACCTTC. Residues: CASSLTVKGSYGYTF.

This chain links TRBV20-1 with TRBJ1-4; 8 bases align to TRBD1. Germline V gives CDR1 DFQATT, CDR2 SNEGSKA (reference sequence). V gave up 3 bases and J gave up 10 bases; unmatched junction bases: 10. CDR3 size: 14 residues. In DNA, the CDR3 is TGCAGTGCTAGTGTCCTTCTAGGACAGGGAAAACTGTTTTTT. Amino acid sequence: CSASVLLGQGKLFF.

V gene TRBV2 combines with J gene TRBJ1-2; TRBD1 aligns across 8 bases. This CDR3 spans 13 amino acids. The V and J ends lost 6 bases and 8 bases, in that order; junction bases with no gene match: 8. Germline V CDR1 and CDR2: SNHLY, FYNNEI. CDR3: CASRDQGASGYTF. In DNA, the CDR3 is TGTGCCAGCAGGGATCAGGGGGCGAGCGGCTACACCTTC.